These 25 T cell receptor beta chains came from one sample sequenced in a study of vaccination and CD4 T cells after COVID-19. Which antigens these TCRs recognize remains unknown. Treatment of the sample: approximately 11-day PBMC culture with coronavirus spike peptide pools or control peptides (ViraFEST assay). Researchers used the Oncomine TCR Beta short-read assay to sequence DNA from cultured CD4+ T cells. Each CDR3 protein is one row after TCRdb ran MiXCR on the PCR reads. This sample yields some 14,000 distinct CDR3 sequences, of which around 41% are seen a single time; almost 9.5% belongs to the top ten. The sequenced sample consisted of CD4+ T cells from blood, cultured in vitro. These receptors were collected from a human donor who had recovered from COVID-19.

This clonotype was seen a few times. The J gene is TRBJ2-1, the V gene TRBV20-1, with 14 positions matching TRBD2. Germline CDR1 is DFQATT and CDR2 is SNEGSKA (reference sequence). The CDR3 spans 16 residues. V was pared by 6 bases and J by 8 bases, with 12 bases of the junction left unmatched. The CDR3 loop reads CSASRLAGGHVYEQFF. CDR3 DNA sequence: TGCAGTGCAAGTAGACTAGCGGGAGGGCATGTCTATGAGCAGTTCTTC.

The chain joins TRBV9 to TRBJ1-1; 7 bases are shared with TRBD1. Germline values: CDR1 SGDLS, CDR2 YYNGEE. This CDR3 is 14 amino acids long. V shed 3 bases, J shed 5 bases, and the junction held 7 bases outside the gene matches. The CDR3 protein is CASSAQTRGTEAFF. The CDR3 DNA follows: TGTGCCAGCAGCGCCCAGACCAGGGGGACTGAAGCTTTCTTT.

The rearrangement joins TRBV2 to TRBJ1-1; D may be TRBD1 (6 bases). CDR1 is SNHLY, CDR2 FYNNEI, per germline. The ends were cut back, 6 bases at V and 6 bases at J, with 17 bases in the middle. The CDR3 totals 14 residues. CDR3 sequence: CASSPYTQGAEAFF. Here the CDR3 DNA reads TGTGCCAGCAGCCCCTATACACAGGGAGCTGAAGCTTTCTTT. Together with reference TRBV2 and TRBJ1-1, the CDR3 gives the full variable domain: EPEVTQTPSHQVTQMGQEVILRCVPISNHLYFYWYRQILGQKVEFLVSFYNNEISEKSEIFDDQFSVERPDGSNFTLKIRSTKLEDSAMYFCASSPYTQGAEAFFGQGTRLTVV.

CDR3 nucleotides: TGTGCCAGCAGTAAAGAACAGACCTATGGCTACACCTTC. It codes for CASSKEQTYGYTF. This chain links TRBV6-1 with TRBJ1-2; D call uncertain. V gave up 5 bases and J gave up 4 bases, with 11 bases separating them. The length of the CDR3 is 13 residues. Per germline, CDR1 MNHNS and CDR2 SASEGT.

The chain employs TRBV6-5 and TRBJ2-2; 12 positions agree with TRBD1. The length of the CDR3 is 16 residues. Germline CDR1 is MNHEY and CDR2 is SVGAGI. V lost 4 bases and J lost 7; bases outside the gene matches: 7. The chain's CDR3 is CASSSQGQGAYGELFF. The CDR3 DNA sequence: TGTGCCAGCAGTTCCCAGGGACAGGGGGCGTACGGGGAGCTGTTTTTT.

This clonotype was detected a few times. The chain links TRBV30 to TRBJ1-2; no firm D call. CDR3 length: 13 amino acids. V shed 0 bases and J shed 0 bases, with 5 bases lying between them. Germline V lookup: CDR1 GTSNPN, CDR2 SVGIG (reference sequence). The CDR3 here is CAWSVLPNYGYTF. In nucleotides, the CDR3 is TGTGCCTGGAGTGTTCTACCTAACTATGGCTACACCTTC.

The rearrangement links TRBV2 to TRBJ1-2, with TRBD1 as a possible D gene (6 bases). The V and J ends lost 8 bases and 8 bases respectively, with 15 bases between them. The CDR3 sequence is 12 residues long. Germline V gene lookup returns CDR1 SNHLY and CDR2 FYNNEI. The CDR3 DNA follows: TGTGCCAGCGCCGTACAGGGAGGGGGCTACACCTTC. Protein product: CASAVQGGGYTF.

This clonotype was detected only a few times. V usage is TRBV5-1 and J usage is TRBJ1-2; a possible D gene is TRBD1 (6 bases). The CDR3 sequence is 14 residues long. Looked up from germline, CDR1 is SGHRS and CDR2 is YFSETQ. The V and J ends lost 2 bases and 2 bases respectively, with 10 bases between them. The CDR3 loop is CASSLGRGNYGYTF. In DNA form, the CDR3 reads TGCGCCAGCAGCTTAGGCAGGGGAAACTATGGCTACACCTTC.

The chain combines TRBV25-1 with TRBJ2-5; tentatively, D is TRBD2 (5 bases). Germline CDR1 reads MGHDK; CDR2 reads SYGVNS. This CDR3 spans 13 amino acids. V was pared by 4 bases and J by 2 bases, with 8 bases between. CDR3 residues: CASSGGLQETQYF. The CDR3, as DNA: TGTGCCAGCAGTGGCGGGCTACAAGAGACCCAGTACTTC.

The genes are TRBV11-2 and TRBJ1-1; D might be TRBD1 (6 bases). The V gene's germline CDR1 is SGHAT and CDR2 FQNNGV. This CDR3 has 13 residues. V shed 5 bases and J shed 1 base, with 8 bases lying between them. CDR3 sequence (DNA): TGTGCCAGCAGCCAACAGGGGAACACTGAAGCTTTCTTT. The encoded protein is CASSQQGNTEAFF.

The chain combines TRBV10-1 with TRBJ2-3; D is ambiguous. The CDR3 has 14 amino acids. Germline CDR1 reads WNHNN; CDR2 reads SYGVQD (reference sequence). The V and J ends lost 5 bases and 4 bases respectively, with 13 bases between them. CDR3: CASSRAVNSDTQYF. CDR3 in DNA: TGCGCCAGCAGTAGGGCGGTAAATTCAGATACGCAGTATTTT.

This clonotype occurred a few times. The genes are TRBV20-1 and TRBJ1-4, with D perhaps TRBD1 (6 bases). In germline, CDR1 is DFQATT, CDR2 SNEGSKA (reference sequence). The ends were cut back, 5 bases at V and 8 bases at J, with 12 bases in the middle. CDR3 length: 12 residues. CDR3 amino acids: CSAPDQGEKLFF. CDR3 nucleotide sequence: TGCAGTGCTCCGGACCAGGGGGAAAAACTGTTTTTT.

The V call is TRBV7-8, the J call TRBJ1-1; 7 bases are shared with TRBD1. Germline V lookup: CDR1 SGHVS, CDR2 FQNEAQ. With 5 bases clipped from V and 1 base from J, the junction kept 4 bases outside the gene matches. The CDR3 covers 14 residues. For the CDR3, the DNA is TGTGCCAGCAGCACTCAGGGGGGGAACACTGAAGCTTTCTTT. Protein sequence: CASSTQGGNTEAFF.

This clonotype was counted a few times. The V gene is TRBV6-1, the J gene TRBJ2-7, with 12 positions matching TRBD2. The CDR3 is 16 residues long. Germline V gene sequence: CDR1 MNHNS, CDR2 SASEGT. Trimming at V came to 9 bases and at J to 2 bases, leaving 11 bases not matched to a gene. This chain's CDR3 is CASRLAGGIGTYEQYF. The CDR3 region has the DNA TGTGCCAGTCGCCTAGCGGGAGGGATTGGGACCTACGAGCAGTACTTC.

The rearrangement joins TRBV7-2 to TRBJ2-2; a weak D match, TRBD1 (6 bases). The V end was cut by 4 bases, the J end by 6 bases, with 12 bases between. The CDR3 is 14 amino acids. Germline CDR1 SGHTA, CDR2 FQGNSA. The CDR3 sequence is CASSSTPGAGELFF. DNA for the CDR3: TGTGCCAGCAGCTCGACCCCAGGGGCCGGGGAGCTGTTTTTT.

This clonotype was seen a few times. This chain connects TRBV20-1 to TRBJ1-2, with 9 bases identical to TRBD1. The CDR3 spans 13 residues. J gave up 7 bases and V 7 bases, and 10 bases lay outside the gene matches. Germline loops: CDR1 DFQATT, CDR2 SNEGSKA (reference sequence). CDR3 in amino acids: CSVTRQGQGGYTF. DNA for the CDR3: TGCAGTGTTACTCGGCAGGGACAGGGTGGCTACACCTTC.

This rearrangement joins TRBV6-1 to TRBJ2-3; 7 nucleotides align to TRBD2. CDR1 and CDR2 from the germline V gene are MNHNS and SASEGT. The CDR3 runs 14 residues. The trim removed 8 bases at V and 3 bases at J, leaving 8 bases unmatched. The CDR3 DNA reads as TGTGCCAGCGTATATTCCGGGGGGACAGATACGCAGTATTTT. It codes for CASVYSGGTDTQYF.

V and J are TRBV12-3 or TRBV12-4 and TRBJ1-5, with D perhaps matching TRBD1 (5 bases). Trimming took off 5 bases at V and 7 bases at J, with 15 bases between the two ends. The CDR3 extends over 14 amino acids. The CDR3 DNA sequence: TGTGCCAGCAGTAATCAGGGTTCGGGACAGCCCCAGCATTTT. Translation: CASSNQGSGQPQHF.

The chain links TRBV12-3 or TRBV12-4 to TRBJ2-3; no clear D gene. CDR3 length equals 11 residues. The germline V and J ends were trimmed by 2 bases and 4 bases, with 1 base remaining between them. This CDR3 is CASSLSDTQYF. CDR3 bases: TGTGCCAGCAGTTTATCAGATACGCAGTATTTT.

V gene TRBV25-1 combines with J gene TRBJ2-2; weak D call: TRBD1 (6 bases). CDR1 is MGHDK, CDR2 SYGVNS, per germline. Between the trimmed V and J ends, which lost 4 bases and 1 base, there was a span of 13 bases. CDR3 length equals 16 residues. The CDR3 nucleotides read TGTGCCAGCAGTGCTCCGGGACACCTGAACACCGGGGAGCTGTTTTTT. This codes for CASSAPGHLNTGELFF.

This clonotype was seen a handful of times. The chain uses TRBV20-1 and TRBJ2-3, with 12 bases aligning to TRBD1. Germline V gene data show CDR1 as DFQATT and CDR2 as SNEGSKA (reference sequence). V shed 6 bases and J 1 base; nucleotides not matched to a gene: 8. The CDR3 is made up of 16 amino acids. The CDR3 loop reads CSAEGGQGAGTDTQYF. CDR3 sequence (DNA): TGCAGTGCCGAGGGGGGACAGGGGGCAGGCACAGATACGCAGTATTTT.

This clonotype was counted between two and nine times. The rearrangement links TRBV7-2 to TRBJ2-1; 10 bases map to TRBD2. The CDR3 has 16 residues. V lost 2 bases to trimming and J lost 5 bases; unmatched junction nucleotides: 6. Germline CDR1 SGHTA, CDR2 FQGNSA. For the CDR3, the DNA is TGTGCCAGCAGCTTAAGGCCTAGCGGGGGTAACAATGAGCAGTTCTTC. This gives the protein CASSLRPSGGNNEQFF.

The chain uses TRBV11-2 and TRBJ2-5, with a possible D match to TRBD2 (6 bases). Germline V gives CDR1 SGHAT, CDR2 FQNNGV. The V end was cut by 1 base, the J end by 1 base, with 10 bases between. The CDR3 contains 15 residues. CDR3 protein: CASSLGRGPQETQYF. The CDR3 region has the DNA TGTGCCAGCAGCTTAGGGAGGGGCCCCCAAGAGACCCAGTACTTC. The variable domain in full, completed from reference TRBV11-2 and TRBJ2-5, reads EAGVAQSPRYKIIEKRQSVAFWCNPISGHATLYWYQQILGQGPKLLIQFQNNGVVDDSQLPKDRFSAERLKGVDSTLKIQPAKLEDSAVYLCASSLGRGPQETQYFGPGTRLLVL.

The CDR3 here is CAISLGTSGGTYEQYF. DNA of the CDR3: TGTGCCATCAGTTTAGGGACTAGCGGGGGAACCTACGAGCAGTACTTC. The gene calls are TRBV10-3 and TRBJ2-7; 14 nucleotides agree with TRBD2. Trimming cost V 5 bases and J 2 bases; bases outside gene matches: 5. Per the germline V gene, CDR1 is ENHRY and CDR2 is SYGVKD. This CDR3 comprises 16 residues.

The chain recombines TRBV20-1 with TRBJ1-6; possible D gene TRBD1, 5 bases. CDR1 and CDR2 (germline): DFQATT, SNEGSKA (reference sequence). The CDR3 sequence is 14 residues long. The V and J ends lost 3 bases and 9 bases respectively, with 15 bases between them. The CDR3, as DNA: TGCAGTGCTAGGGGACCCACCCTGGCTTCACCCCTCCACTTT. Protein product: CSARGPTLASPLHF.